Below, 7 T cell receptor beta chains from the same sample are listed, as sequenced in a study of OX40 agonist ivuxolimab in advanced cancers. Libraries were made using the immunoSEQ multiplex PCR assay. Not all clones reach the TCRdb copy of this immuneACCESS table, which keeps in-frame sequences only. Checked studies attribute under half of the gap to unresolved V genes and leave the rest unexplained. Within this sample are 65,000 to 80,000 clones, with approximately 80% of them counted one time only. The ten top clones hold 8.2% of the sample. This specimen was CD4+ or CD8+ T cells sorted from blood, taken in a trial of the OX40 agonist ivuxolimab. These receptor sequences come from an adult with an advanced solid tumor such as melanoma, head and neck, liver or kidney cancer.

In this sample, this clone turned up once. J is TRBJ1-2 and V is TRBV21-1; the table assigns TRBD1, which was not confirmed against the DNA. TRBV21-1 is annotated as a pseudogene. The CDR3 runs 15 residues. The CDR3 reads CASSSRDSDYYGYTF. CDR3 in DNA: TGTGCCAGCAGCTCCCGGGACAGCGATTACTATGGCTACACCTTC.

The rearrangement links TRBV28 to TRBJ1-1, with D perhaps matching TRBD1 (6 bases). Per germline, CDR1 MDHEN and CDR2 SYDVKM. The CDR3 sequence is 15 residues long. The V end was cut by 10 bases, the J end by 1 base, with 19 bases between. CDR3 amino acids: CATLFPGGPNTEAFF. CDR3 bases: TGTGCCACCCTCTTTCCGGGGGGGCCGAACACTGAAGCTTTCTTT.

The V gene is TRBV7-2, the J gene TRBJ1-5, with D uncertain. This CDR3 comprises 16 residues. Deletions cut 5 bases from V and 7 bases from J, with 21 bases between. CDR1 and CDR2 (germline): SGHTA, FQGNSA. The CDR3 loop is CASSPVVYGLGQPQHF. CDR3 DNA sequence: TGTGCCAGCAGCCCCGTCGTATACGGGCTGGGACAGCCCCAGCATTTT.

The chain uses TRBV19 and TRBJ2-1, with D perhaps matching TRBD1 or TRBD2 (5 bases each). The CDR3 totals 16 residues. CDR1 is LNHDA and CDR2 is SQIVND in the germline V gene (reference sequence). Trimming pared 5 bases from V and 3 bases from J, leaving 17 bases between. The CDR3 DNA reads as TGTGCCAGTAGTGATACCGGGACGGAGTACTACAATGAGCAGTTCTTC. Encoded protein: CASSDTGTEYYNEQFF.

This rearrangement joins TRBV5-4 to TRBJ2-1; 9 nucleotides agree with TRBD2. The germline V gene encodes CDR1 SGHNT and CDR2 YYREEE (reference sequence). V trimming: 3 bases; J trimming: 9 bases; junction bases outside the gene matches: 7. CDR3 size: 14 residues. CDR3 sequence reads: CASSSLPGLAEQFF. CDR3 nucleotide sequence: TGTGCCAGCAGCTCTCTGCCGGGACTAGCTGAGCAGTTCTTC.

For this clone: This specimen includes other DNA sequences encoding the same CDR3. The chain is built from TRBV7-9 and TRBJ1-2; D is uncertain. CDR3 length equals 13 residues. Deletions cut 0 bases from V and 2 bases from J, with 4 bases between. Looked up from germline, CDR1 is SEHNR and CDR2 is FQNEAQ (reference sequence). DNA for the CDR3: TGTGCCAGCAGCTTAGCAGGGAACTATGGCTACACCTTC. Translated, it gives CASSLAGNYGYTF.

The chain couples TRBV7-6 to TRBJ1-1; 7 bases align to TRBD1. The CDR3 is made up of 15 amino acids. V dropped 5 bases and J dropped 2; count of bases not matched to a gene: 8. Germline CDR1 and CDR2: SGHVS and FNYEAQ. CDR3 loop: CASSALTGSNTEAFF. In DNA, the CDR3 is TGTGCCAGCAGCGCATTGACAGGGAGCAACACTGAAGCTTTCTTT.